The rows below give T cell receptor beta chains drawn from one sample of a study of T cell repertoires in cytomegalovirus infection. TCRdb re-analysed the reads in MiXCR, keeping a single row per CDR3 protein. The sample includes roughly 700,000 distinct CDR3 sequences, 30% to 35% of them seen just once. Their antigen targets remain unknown. The sequenced sample was cultured PBMCs, obtained from culture after CMV antigen stimulation. Every receptor here comes from a human donor in good health (CMV status not recorded). Some clones in this sample may be carry-over from other donors' samples. CDR3s include the opening cysteine and the closing phenylalanine or tryptophan. The D gene is left open where the match is weak. Clone sizes are given selectively: once, few, many, or a class where the clone is expanded.

abundance	v_gene	j_gene	d_gene	CDR3nt	CDR3aa
NA	TRBV18	TRBJ2-5	NA	TGTGCCAGCTCACCAGGGTTTAGCCAAGAGACCCAGTACTTC	CASSPGFSQETQYF
NA	TRBV5-1	TRBJ1-5	NA	TGCGCCAGCAGCTTGGAGGGAGGTCGGCAGCCCCAGCATTTT	CASSLEGGRQPQHF
many	TRBV12-3/TRBV12-4	TRBJ2-2	TRBD1	TGTGCCAGCAGCCCGACAGGGGGCACCGGGGAGCTGTTTTTT	CASSPTGGTGELFF
NA	TRBV12-3/TRBV12-4	TRBJ1-2	NA	TGTGCCAGCAGAATTTTGCTGGGGGCCGGCTATGGCTACACCTTC	CASRILLGAGYGYTF
NA	TRBV19	TRBJ1-5	TRBD1	TGTGCCAGCTTGGGCAGGGGGCCGGGCAATCAGCCCCAGCATTTT	CASLGRGPGNQPQHF
few	TRBV2	TRBJ2-2	TRBD2	TGTGCCAGCAGTGAGGTCACTAGCGGGATGGCCGGGGAGCTGTTTTTT	CASSEVTSGMAGELFF
NA	TRBV7-2	TRBJ2-7	NA	TGTGCCAGCAGCTTACGGGCAGGGGCTTACGAGCAGTACTTC	CASSLRAGAYEQYF
NA	TRBV11-2	TRBJ2-2	NA	TGTGCCAGCAGCCGACGGGGGTGGACCGGGGAGCTGTTTTTT	CASSRRGWTGELFF
few	TRBV28	TRBJ2-1	NA	TGTGCCAGCAGCACCACATTGGATGAGCAGTTCTTC	CASSTTLDEQFF
NA	TRBV10-3	TRBJ2-2	NA	TGTGCCATCAGTGAGTCCGGACACAGAACGAACACCGGGGAGCTGTTTTTT	CAISESGHRTNTGELFF
NA	TRBV2	TRBJ1-1	NA	TGTGCCAGCAGGGTAGGTGAAGCTTTCTTT	CASRVGEAFF
many	TRBV7-2	TRBJ1-6	NA	TGTGCCAGCAGCTTCGGGGCGAATTCACCCCTCCACTTT	CASSFGANSPLHF
NA	TRBV7-9	TRBJ2-5	TRBD2	TGTGCCAGCAGCTTAGGAGGACTAGCGGGGAAAGAGACCCAGTACTTC	CASSLGGLAGKETQYF
many	TRBV12-3/TRBV12-4	TRBJ2-7	NA	TGTGCCAGCAGTCCTAACCCCTGGGGGGCTCGCCCTTACGAGCAGTACTTC	CASSPNPWGARPYEQYF
NA	TRBV19	TRBJ1-3	NA	TGTGCCAGTAGGCTTGGAAACACCATATATTTT	CASRLGNTIYF
many	TRBV7-2	TRBJ2-3	NA	TGTGCCAGCAGCTTAGCGGGAGTTCGTGCAGATACGCAGTATTTT	CASSLAGVRADTQYF
few	TRBV19	TRBJ1-1	NA	TGTGCCAGTAGTAACAGGGAAACTGAAGCTTTCTTT	CASSNRETEAFF
NA	TRBV5-3	TRBJ2-7	TRBD2	TGTGCCAGCAGCGGGTGGGAGACTAGCGGGAGTTACGAGCAGTACTTC	CASSGWETSGSYEQYF
NA	TRBV5-5	TRBJ2-1	TRBD2	TGTGCCAGCAGCCCCACCGGGACTAGATCATTTCAGCAGTTCTTC	CASSPTGTRSFQQFF
few	TRBV19	TRBJ2-3	NA	TGTGCCAGTAGACCACAGGGATTTTCCACAGATACGCAGTATTTT	CASRPQGFSTDTQYF
NA	TRBV12-3/TRBV12-4	TRBJ2-1	TRBD2	TGTGCCAGCAGCCCTCGACTAGCGGGACGGTACAATGAGCAGTTCTTC	CASSPRLAGRYNEQFF
many	TRBV7-8	TRBJ2-7	NA	TGTGCCAGCAACGACGGGGGAACCTACGAGCAGTACTTC	CASNDGGTYEQYF
NA	TRBV7-9	TRBJ1-4	NA	TGTGCCAGCAGCCGAGACGGCAGTAATGAAAAACTGTTTTTT	CASSRDGSNEKLFF
NA	TRBV2	TRBJ1-2	NA	TGTGCCGACAGGCAGGGCAGGGACTATGGCTACACCTTC	CADRQGRDYGYTF
NA	TRBV11-2	TRBJ1-3	NA	TGTGCCAGCAGCTTACTACCCTCGGGGGGAAACACCATATATTTT	CASSLLPSGGNTIYF
many	TRBV7-6	TRBJ1-5	NA	TGTGCCAGCAGCCCCTCCCCCGGGAGCAATCAGCCCCAGCATTTT	CASSPSPGSNQPQHF
few	TRBV6-2/TRBV6-3	TRBJ2-7	TRBD2	TGTGCCAGCAGTCGAGGACTAGCCAACTACGAGCAGTACTTC	CASSRGLANYEQYF
few	TRBV4-2	TRBJ1-6	NA	TGTGCCAGCAGCCAAGATGGCGGACGAAGTTCACCCCTCCACTTT	CASSQDGGRSSPLHF
NA	TRBV11-1	TRBJ1-4	NA	TGTGCCAGCAGCCCGGAGAGTATCGAAGCAACTAATGAAAAACTGTTTTTT	CASSPESIEATNEKLFF
NA	TRBV7-2	TRBJ1-6	TRBD1	TGTGCCAGCAGCTTAGGAGGGGGCTTCTATAATTCACCCCTCCACTTT	CASSLGGGFYNSPLHF
few	TRBV28	TRBJ2-2	NA	TGTGCCAGCAGTTTACCCCTCCGCGGACAGTCAAGGGAGCTGTTTTTT	CASSLPLRGQSRELFF
once	TRBV29-1	TRBJ2-3	NA	TGCAGCGTCGACGACTTCACAGATACGCAGTATTTT	CSVDDFTDTQYF
few	TRBV10-3	TRBJ1-5	NA	TGTGCCATCAGTGAAGGGTATAGCAATCAGCCCCAGCATTTT	CAISEGYSNQPQHF
NA	TRBV28	TRBJ1-5	NA	TGTGCCAGCAGAGGCGCGGGGCAGCCCCAGCATTTT	CASRGAGQPQHF
NA	TRBV3-1	TRBJ1-3	NA	TGTGCCAGCAGAAATTCCGGGACGGGCTCTGGAAACACCATATATTTT	CASRNSGTGSGNTIYF
NA	TRBV5-6	TRBJ1-2	NA	TGTGCCAGCAGCCCTAGACAGATTTATGGCTACACCTTC	CASSPRQIYGYTF
once	TRBV20-1	TRBJ1-3	NA	TGCAGTGCAAAGGAAAGAGGAAACACCATATATTTT	CSAKERGNTIYF
NA	TRBV20-1	TRBJ2-1	TRBD2	TGCAGTGCTGGGGGACTAGCCGTCAATGAGCAGTTCTTC	CSAGGLAVNEQFF
NA	TRBV15	TRBJ2-1	NA	TGTGCCACCAGCAGAGATTTCGGGCCCAGTCCACTAAATGAGCAGTTCTTC	CATSRDFGPSPLNEQFF
few	TRBV7-6	TRBJ2-1	NA	TGTGCCAGCAGCTCGTTCGGCAGGGGAACTTACAATGAGCAGTTCTTC	CASSSFGRGTYNEQFF
NA	TRBV28	TRBJ2-1	TRBD1	TGTGCCAGCAGTTTATTACGACAGGGTTGGTTCTTC	CASSLLRQGWFF
few	TRBV4-1	TRBJ1-4	NA	TGCGCCAGCAGCCCTGCCCCTAATGAAAAACTGTTTTTT	CASSPAPNEKLFF
NA	TRBV5-4	TRBJ2-1	TRBD2	TGTGCCAGCAGGGCGGGACTAGCGGGGGTAGGTTTCTTC	CASRAGLAGVGFF
NA	TRBV7-6	TRBJ2-1	NA	TGTGCCAGCAGCGTATACAGGGATGGAAACAATGAGCAGTTCTTC	CASSVYRDGNNEQFF
few	TRBV15	TRBJ2-4	NA	TGTGCCACCAGCACCGGGGTAAACATTCAGTACTTC	CATSTGVNIQYF
NA	TRBV6-2/TRBV6-3	TRBJ2-3	TRBD2	TGTGCCAGCAGTCGCGCGGGGGGGCTTACAGATACGCAGTATTTT	CASSRAGGLTDTQYF
few	TRBV7-2	TRBJ2-5	NA	TGTGCCAGCAGCTTATCCCCTGTGTTGGGGGAAGAGACCCAGTACTTC	CASSLSPVLGEETQYF
NA	TRBV27	TRBJ2-7	TRBD1	TGTGCCAGCAGTTTAGAGCTCCGGGACAGAGCATACGAGAAGTACTTC	CASSLELRDRAYEKYF
few	TRBV5-1	TRBJ1-2	NA	TGCGCCAGCAGCTTACTAGGGGCGGACTATGGCTACACCTTC	CASSLLGADYGYTF
NA	TRBV19	TRBJ2-2	TRBD1	TGTGCCAGTAGTATCTTCTCGACAGGGGGATTGACCGGGGAGCTGTTTTTT	CASSIFSTGGLTGELFF
NA	TRBV9	TRBJ1-1	NA	TGTGCCAGCAGCGCCGGCAGGGCTCGCACTGAAGCTTTCTTT	CASSAGRARTEAFF
NA	TRBV18	TRBJ1-2	TRBD1	TGTGCCAGCTCGCCTGAGACAGGGTCCGTCTCCTATGGCTACACCTTC	CASSPETGSVSYGYTF
many	TRBV7-2	TRBJ2-7	TRBD2	TGTGCCAGCAGCCCAAAGGGACCGGGAGGGCCCTACGAGCAGTACTTC	CASSPKGPGGPYEQYF
many	TRBV6-2/TRBV6-3	TRBJ2-3	TRBD1	TGTGCCAGCAGTTCTCTGACAGGGAGAACCTTAGATACGCAGTATTTT	CASSSLTGRTLDTQYF